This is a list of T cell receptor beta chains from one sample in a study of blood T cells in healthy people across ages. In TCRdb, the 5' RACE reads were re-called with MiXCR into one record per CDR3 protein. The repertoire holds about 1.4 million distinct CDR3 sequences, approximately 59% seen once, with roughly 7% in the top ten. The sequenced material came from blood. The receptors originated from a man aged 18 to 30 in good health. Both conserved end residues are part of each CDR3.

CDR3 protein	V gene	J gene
CASSLLTGLSNQPQHF	TRBV28	TRBJ1-5
CASSGDGPGYTF	TRBV6-1	TRBJ1-2
CSVLPPGVYNEQFF	TRBV20-1	TRBJ2-1
CASIQTSGPGLGYNEQFF	TRBV3-1	TRBJ2-1
CSVENLSGLSYNEQFF	TRBV29-1	TRBJ2-1
CASSESQGGDQPQHF	TRBV25-1	TRBJ1-5
CASSTQGAGANVLTF	TRBV12-3/TRBV12-4	TRBJ2-6
CASSPNSRLAGTSTDTQYF	TRBV14	TRBJ2-3
CASSLRWVEGGYYEQYF	TRBV5-1	TRBJ2-7
CAISGGGGNYGYTF	TRBV10-3	TRBJ1-2
CSVAQGLSGYTF	TRBV29-1	TRBJ1-2
CSVDGAEAFF	TRBV29-1	TRBJ1-1
CSALRTGNDYGYTF	TRBV29-1	TRBJ1-2
CAISEGTTRDTQYF	TRBV10-3	TRBJ2-3
CSARDFGMAGGTEAFF	TRBV20-1	TRBJ1-1
CASSPGLTGLEQYF	TRBV4-3	TRBJ2-7
CSARAPGQGYGFTF	TRBV20-1	TRBJ1-2
CASSYSRLNYGYTF	TRBV6-5	TRBJ1-2
CASSEYRDRDEQYF	TRBV25-1	TRBJ2-7
CASSLFSDNEQFF	TRBV7-9	TRBJ2-1
CSARLAGYEQFF	TRBV20-1	TRBJ2-1
CASSPRGSGYTF	TRBV12-3/TRBV12-4	TRBJ1-2
CASQDLGTDTQYF	TRBV14	TRBJ2-3
CASSLTATTGDPSYNEQFF	TRBV12-3/TRBV12-4	TRBJ2-1
CSVELALHNEQFF	TRBV29-1	TRBJ2-1
CSVEGGSPTSSYNEQFF	TRBV29-1	TRBJ2-1
CSVEERRTEVLYGYTF	TRBV29-1	TRBJ1-2
CSVYSGTGRTDTQYF	TRBV20-1	TRBJ2-3
CASSVEAGPSYEQYF	TRBV9	TRBJ2-7
CASSQDLFGVNTEAFF	TRBV4-3	TRBJ1-1
CASRSTGVDNEQYF	TRBV4-2	TRBJ2-7
CASSSVGDEQFF	TRBV5-1	TRBJ2-1
CASSSAGVRYEQYF	TRBV3-1	TRBJ2-7
CATSITAGTQYF	TRBV24-1	TRBJ2-3
CASSQDFSSRYEQYF	TRBV4-2	TRBJ2-7
CASSLGRGPLDGYTF	TRBV5-1	TRBJ1-2
CSVEGGTGAYKGQYF	TRBV29-1	TRBJ2-5
CASKGRAGGLTEAFF	TRBV27	TRBJ1-1
CASSLDRLLSYEQYF	TRBV7-2	TRBJ2-7
CASSLKSGTASLEQYF	TRBV5-1	.
CASSRAYADEQFF	TRBV6-2/TRBV6-3	TRBJ2-1
CSGKDTGWNEQFF	TRBV29-1	TRBJ2-1
CASSSTIGHPSSYNEQFF	TRBV12-3/TRBV12-4	TRBJ2-1
CASSLGPTTGTQYF	TRBV12-3/TRBV12-4	TRBJ2-5
CSATHRGRTYEQYF	TRBV20-1	.